This T cell receptor beta chain was recorded in a study of early T cells in non-severe SARS-CoV-2 infection. Researchers attached unique molecular identifiers to individual cDNA molecules. TCRdb passed the 5' RACE reads through MiXCR, listing each CDR3 protein once. Of roughly 66,000 distinct CDR3 sequences in the sample, less than 9.5% were seen once. This clonotype showed up many times. Per germline, CDR1 DFQATT and CDR2 SNEGSKA (reference sequence). The CDR3 totals 14 residues. V lost 4 bases, J lost 2 bases, and 13 bases lay in between. This receptor was identified in an adult who was a healthcare worker with PCR-confirmed SARS-CoV-2 infection or an uninfected control (not recorded which). This chain links TRBV20-1 with TRBJ2-3; tentative D call: TRBD1 (5 bases). Sequenced: whole blood. The CDR3 is CSAKDRGHTDTQYF. CDR3 DNA sequence: TGCAGTGCTAAAGACAGAGGCCACACAGATACGCAGTATTTT.